The rows below give T cell receptor beta chains drawn from one sample of a study of blood T cell repertoires in COVID-19. Clones were sequenced by immunoSEQ multiplex PCR, and TCRdb holds only the in-frame ones, with some missing. The data contain 200,000 to 300,000 clones, approximately 85% of them singletons. The sequencing sample was made of PBMCs or T cells enriched from blood (not recorded which). The receptors originated from a woman aged 45-65 years with acute COVID-19. Each CDR3 is given with its conserved first and last residue. D genes are given only for firm matches. Where a row states a size, it is once, few, many or the class of an expanded clone; other rows omit it.

abundance | j_gene | d_gene | v_gene | len | CDR3aa | CDR3nt
- | TRBJ2-5 | - | TRBV7-2 | 15 | CASSLQTGSEETQYF | TGTGCCAGCAGCTTGCAGACAGGATCCGAAGAGACCCAGTACTTC
- | TRBJ2-5 | - | TRBV27 | 14 | CASSLSGGQETQYF | TGTGCCAGCAGTTTATCGGGGGGCCAAGAGACCCAGTACTTC
once | TRBJ1-6 | - | TRBV3-1/TRBV3-2 | 17 | CASSLRTASSYNSPLHF | TGTGCCAGCAGCCTCCGGACAGCAAGCTCCTATAATTCACCCCTCCACTTT
- | TRBJ2-7 | - | TRBV6-2/TRBV6-3 | 12 | CASSFRDYEQYF | TGTGCCAGCAGTTTCAGGGACTACGAGCAGTACTTC
- | TRBJ2-5 | - | TRBV29-1 | 13 | CSVDLIAGETQYF | TGCAGCGTTGATTTGATAGCCGGGGAGACCCAGTACTTC
- | TRBJ1-4 | - | TRBV6-5 | 15 | CASRRMWGPDEKLFF | TGTGCCAGCAGGAGGATGTGGGGCCCCGATGAAAAACTGTTTTTT
- | TRBJ2-1 | TRBD1 | TRBV7-2 | 18 | CASSLVPSGTGTLHEQFF | TGTGCCAGCAGCTTAGTTCCTAGTGGGACAGGGACCCTACATGAGCAGTTCTTC
many | TRBJ1-6 | TRBD1 | TRBV7-3 | 15 | CASSLTAGGTSPLHF | TGTGCCAGCAGCTTAACGGCAGGGGGCACTTCACCCCTCCACTTT
- | TRBJ1-1 | - | TRBV20-1 | 11 | CSAPGLGEAFF | TGCAGTGCGCCCGGACTAGGTGAAGCTTTCTTT
- | TRBJ1-6 | TRBD1 | TRBV27 | 16 | CASSPTGTGGNSPLHF | TGTGCCAGCAGTCCCACGGGGACAGGAGGTAATTCACCCCTCCACTTT
- | TRBJ1-1 | TRBD1 | TRBV18 | 16 | CASSPPGGIAGTEAFF | TGTGCCAGCTCACCGCCAGGGGGGATCGCGGGCACTGAAGCTTTCTTT
- | TRBJ2-1 | TRBD2 | TRBV11-2 | 18 | CASSPTQEWLAVYNEQFF | TGTGCCAGCAGCCCCACCCAGGAGTGGCTAGCGGTATACAATGAGCAGTTCTTC
- | TRBJ1-1 | TRBD1 | TRBV18 | 17 | CASSSSRDRGFRTEAFF | TGTGCCAGCTCATCGTCCCGGGACAGGGGATTTAGGACTGAAGCTTTCTTT
once | TRBJ2-7 | - | TRBV7-9 | 14 | CASSLVGAGNEQYF | TGTGCCAGCAGCTTAGTGGGGGCGGGCAACGAGCAGTACTTC
- | TRBJ1-2 | TRBD1 | TRBV7-7 | 15 | CASSRGQGRNYGYTF | TGTGCTAGCAGCCGGGGACAGGGACGGAACTATGGCTACACCTTC
- | TRBJ2-5 | TRBD2 | TRBV4-3 | 18 | CASSQVVTSGGRQETQYF | TGCGCCAGCAGCCAAGTGGTGACTAGCGGGGGGCGGCAAGAGACCCAGTACTTC
- | TRBJ1-3 | - | TRBV19 | 15 | CASSIPPPSGNTIYF | TGTGCCAGTAGTATTCCCCCTCCCTCTGGAAACACCATATATTTT
- | TRBJ1-5 | - | TRBV15 | 16 | CATSRGGIAGRQPQHF | TGTGCCACCAGCAGAGGAGGAATCGCAGGGCGTCAGCCCCAGCATTTT
- | TRBJ2-7 | TRBD2 | TRBV4-3 | 17 | CASSPSPTSGVGYEQYF | TGCGCCAGCAGCCCCAGCCCTACTAGCGGGGTGGGGTACGAGCAGTACTTC
few | TRBJ2-3 | TRBD1 | TRBV7-9 | 14 | CASSDRGSTDTQYF | TGTGCCAGCAGCGACAGGGGATCCACAGATACGCAGTATTTT
- | TRBJ2-7 | - | TRBV7-2 | 13 | CASSARQAYEQYF | TGTGCCAGCAGCGCAAGACAGGCCTACGAGCAGTACTTC
- | TRBJ2-5 | - | TRBV28 | 14 | CASRSIPSGETQYF | TGTGCCAGCAGATCGATTCCATCGGGGGAGACCCAGTACTTC
- | TRBJ1-1 | - | TRBV10-3 | 13 | CAISPTGHTEAFF | TGTGCCATCAGTCCTACAGGGCACACTGAAGCTTTCTTT
- | TRBJ1-3 | - | TRBV7-9 | 14 | CASIVIGSGNTIYF | TGTGCCAGCATAGTGATCGGTTCTGGAAACACCATATATTTT
- | TRBJ2-1 | TRBD1 | TRBV7-2 | 15 | CASSSRGTGKNEQFF | TGTGCCAGCAGCTCTAGAGGGACAGGTAAGAATGAGCAGTTCTTC
few | TRBJ1-2 | - | TRBV3-1/TRBV3-2 | 15 | CASSPIRNSRYGYTF | TGTGCCAGCAGTCCAATTCGGAACAGTCGATATGGCTACACCTTC
- | TRBJ1-2 | - | TRBV12-3/TRBV12-4 | 12 | CATAVWGGGYTF | TGTGCCACCGCTGTTTGGGGGGGAGGCTACACCTTC
- | TRBJ1-6 | - | TRBV4-3 | 14 | CASSQAGGYSPLHF | TGCGCCAGCAGCCAAGCGGGGGGCTATTCACCCCTCCACTTT
- | TRBJ2-5 | - | TRBV7-2 | 15 | CASSLAVTLQETQYF | TGTGCCAGCAGCTTAGCGGTGACACTCCAAGAGACCCAGTACTTC
- | TRBJ2-1 | TRBD2 | TRBV30 | 14 | CAWNRGGTYNEQFF | TGTGCCTGGAACCGGGGGGGGACCTACAATGAGCAGTTCTTC
- | TRBJ2-3 | TRBD2 | TRBV19 | 16 | CASSMRRSGSTDTQYF | TGTGCCAGTAGTATGCGCCGTAGCGGGAGCACAGATACGCAGTATTTT